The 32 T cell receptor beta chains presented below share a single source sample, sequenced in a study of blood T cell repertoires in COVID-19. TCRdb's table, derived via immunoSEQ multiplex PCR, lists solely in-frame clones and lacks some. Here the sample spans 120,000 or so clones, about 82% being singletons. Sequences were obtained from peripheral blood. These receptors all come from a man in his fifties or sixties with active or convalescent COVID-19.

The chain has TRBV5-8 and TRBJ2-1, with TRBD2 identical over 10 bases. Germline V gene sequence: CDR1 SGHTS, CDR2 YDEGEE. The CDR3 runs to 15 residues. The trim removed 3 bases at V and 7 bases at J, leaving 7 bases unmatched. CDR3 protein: CASSSIAGGGNEQFF. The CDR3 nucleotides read TGTGCCAGCAGCTCAATAGCGGGAGGAGGGAATGAGCAGTTCTTC.

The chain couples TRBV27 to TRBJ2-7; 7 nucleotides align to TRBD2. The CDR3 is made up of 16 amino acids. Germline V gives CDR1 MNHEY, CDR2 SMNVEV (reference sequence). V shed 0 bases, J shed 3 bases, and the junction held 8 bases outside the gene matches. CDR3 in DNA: TGTGCCAGCAGTTTATCGCGCCCTAGCGGAGGCTACGAGCAGTACTTC. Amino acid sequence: CASSLSRPSGGYEQYF.

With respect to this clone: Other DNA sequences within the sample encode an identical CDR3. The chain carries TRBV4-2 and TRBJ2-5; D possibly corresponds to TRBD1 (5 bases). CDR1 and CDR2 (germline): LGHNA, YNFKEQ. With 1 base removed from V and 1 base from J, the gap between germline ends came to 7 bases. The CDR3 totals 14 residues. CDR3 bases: TGTGCCAGCAGCCAAGGTGGGGCCCAAGAGACCCAGTACTTC. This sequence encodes CASSQGGAQETQYF.

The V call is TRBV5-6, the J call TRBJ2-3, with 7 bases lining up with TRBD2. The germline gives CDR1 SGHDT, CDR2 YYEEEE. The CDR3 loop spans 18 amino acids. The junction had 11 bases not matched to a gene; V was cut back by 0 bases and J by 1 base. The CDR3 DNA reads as TGTGCCAGCAGCTTGGCCTGGGCTAGCGGAGCCCGCACAGATACGCAGTATTTT. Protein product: CASSLAWASGARTDTQYF.

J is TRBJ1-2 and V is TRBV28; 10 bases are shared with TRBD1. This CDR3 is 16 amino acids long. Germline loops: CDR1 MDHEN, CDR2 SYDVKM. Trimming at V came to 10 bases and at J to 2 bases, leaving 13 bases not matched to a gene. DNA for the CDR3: TGTGCCACTACCGGGACAGGGGAAATAAAGAACTATGGCTACACCTTC. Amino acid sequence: CATTGTGEIKNYGYTF.

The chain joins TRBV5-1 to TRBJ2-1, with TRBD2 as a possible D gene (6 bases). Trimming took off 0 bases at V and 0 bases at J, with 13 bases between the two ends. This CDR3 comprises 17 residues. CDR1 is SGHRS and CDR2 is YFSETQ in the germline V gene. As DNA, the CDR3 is TGCGCCAGCAGCTTGGCACGGGGGATTCCCTCCTACAATGAGCAGTTCTTC. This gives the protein CASSLARGIPSYNEQFF. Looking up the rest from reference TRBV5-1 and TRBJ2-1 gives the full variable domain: KAGVTQTPRYLIKTRGQQVTLSCSPISGHRSVSWYQQTPGQGLQFLFEYFSETQRNKGNFPGRFSGRQFSNSRSEMNVSTLELGDSALYLCASSLARGIPSYNEQFFGPGTRLTVL.

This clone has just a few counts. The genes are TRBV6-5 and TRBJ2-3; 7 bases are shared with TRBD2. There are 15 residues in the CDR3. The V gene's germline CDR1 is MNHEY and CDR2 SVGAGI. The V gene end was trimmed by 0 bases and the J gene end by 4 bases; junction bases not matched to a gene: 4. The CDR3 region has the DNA TGTGCCAGCAGTTACTCTGGCGGGAGCGCAGATACGCAGTATTTT. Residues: CASSYSGGSADTQYF.

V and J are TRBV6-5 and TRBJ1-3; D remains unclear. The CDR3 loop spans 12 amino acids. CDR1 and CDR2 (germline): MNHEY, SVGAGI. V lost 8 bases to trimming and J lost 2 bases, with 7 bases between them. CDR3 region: CASRSAGNTIYF. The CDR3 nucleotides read TGTGCCAGCCGATCAGCTGGAAACACCATATATTTT.

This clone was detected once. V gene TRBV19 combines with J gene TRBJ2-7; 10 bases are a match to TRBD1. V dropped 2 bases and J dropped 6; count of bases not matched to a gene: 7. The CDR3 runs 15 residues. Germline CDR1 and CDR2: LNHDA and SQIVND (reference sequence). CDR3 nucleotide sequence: TGTGCCAGTAGTATAACCGGGACAGGGGCGGGCGAGCAGTACTTC. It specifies CASSITGTGAGEQYF.

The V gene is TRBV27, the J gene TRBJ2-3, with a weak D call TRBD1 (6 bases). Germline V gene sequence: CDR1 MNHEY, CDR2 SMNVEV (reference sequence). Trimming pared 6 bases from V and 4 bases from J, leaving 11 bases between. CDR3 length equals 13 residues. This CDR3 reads CASRNREADTQYF. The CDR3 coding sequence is TGTGCCAGCAGAAACAGGGAAGCAGATACGCAGTATTTT.

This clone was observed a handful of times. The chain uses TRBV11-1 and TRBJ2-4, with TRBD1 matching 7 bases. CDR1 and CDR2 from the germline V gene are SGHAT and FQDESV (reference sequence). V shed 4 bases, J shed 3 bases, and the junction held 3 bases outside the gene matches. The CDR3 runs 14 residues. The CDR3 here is CASSSDRDKNIQYF. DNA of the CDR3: TGTGCCAGCAGCTCTGACAGGGACAAAAACATTCAGTACTTC.

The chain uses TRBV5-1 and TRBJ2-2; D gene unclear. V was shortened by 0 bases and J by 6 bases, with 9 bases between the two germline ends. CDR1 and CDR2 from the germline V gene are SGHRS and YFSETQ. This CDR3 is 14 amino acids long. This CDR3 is CASSLATGSGELFF. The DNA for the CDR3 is TGCGCCAGCAGCTTGGCCACGGGTTCCGGGGAGCTGTTTTTT.

This chain's CDR3 is CASSIDRGYQPQHF. CDR3 coding DNA: TGTGCCAGCAGCATCGACAGGGGTTACCAGCCCCAGCATTTT. The chain joins TRBV5-5 to TRBJ1-5, with 8 bases matching TRBD1. CDR1 and CDR2 (germline): SGHKS, YYEKEE (reference sequence). The CDR3 is made up of 14 amino acids. V lost 4 bases, J lost 7 bases, and 7 bases stayed unmatched.

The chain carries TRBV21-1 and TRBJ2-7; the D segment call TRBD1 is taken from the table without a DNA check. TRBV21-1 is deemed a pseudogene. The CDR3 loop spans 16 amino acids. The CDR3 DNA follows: TGTGCCAGCAGCCTGCCTCGGGACAGGGGGCGATCCGAGCAGTACTTC. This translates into CASSLPRDRGRSEQYF.

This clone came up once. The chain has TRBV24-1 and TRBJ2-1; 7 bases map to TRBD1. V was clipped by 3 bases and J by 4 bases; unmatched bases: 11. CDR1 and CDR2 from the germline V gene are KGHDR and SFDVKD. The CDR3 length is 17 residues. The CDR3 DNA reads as TGTGCCACCAGTGATCCCGCAGCCTGGACAGGATACAATGAGCAGTTCTTC. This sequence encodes CATSDPAAWTGYNEQFF.

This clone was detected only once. Here the CDR3 reads CASSINRGQDGTEAFF. The CDR3 DNA is TGCGCCAGCAGCATTAACAGGGGGCAGGATGGCACTGAAGCTTTCTTT. The genes are TRBV5-1 and TRBJ1-1; 9 nucleotides match TRBD1. The ends lost 4 bases at V and 4 bases at J; junction bases unmatched: 11. The CDR3 totals 16 residues. Germline values: CDR1 SGHRS, CDR2 YFSETQ.

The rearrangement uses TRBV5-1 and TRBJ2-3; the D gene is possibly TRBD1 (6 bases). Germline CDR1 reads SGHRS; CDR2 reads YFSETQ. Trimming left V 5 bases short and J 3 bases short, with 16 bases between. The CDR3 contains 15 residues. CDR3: CASSKGQQTTDTQYF. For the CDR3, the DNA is TGCGCCAGCAGTAAGGGACAACAGACGACAGATACGCAGTATTTT. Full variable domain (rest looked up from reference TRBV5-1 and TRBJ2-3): KAGVTQTPRYLIKTRGQQVTLSCSPISGHRSVSWYQQTPGQGLQFLFEYFSETQRNKGNFPGRFSGRQFSNSRSEMNVSTLELGDSALYLCASSKGQQTTDTQYFGPGTRLTVL.

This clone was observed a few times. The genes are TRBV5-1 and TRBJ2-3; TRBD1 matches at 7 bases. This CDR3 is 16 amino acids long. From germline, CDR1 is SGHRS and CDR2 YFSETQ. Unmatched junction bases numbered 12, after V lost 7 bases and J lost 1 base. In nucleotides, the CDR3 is TGCGCCAGCGGGACAGTACCCTTCGTAGGCACAGATACGCAGTATTTT. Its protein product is CASGTVPFVGTDTQYF.

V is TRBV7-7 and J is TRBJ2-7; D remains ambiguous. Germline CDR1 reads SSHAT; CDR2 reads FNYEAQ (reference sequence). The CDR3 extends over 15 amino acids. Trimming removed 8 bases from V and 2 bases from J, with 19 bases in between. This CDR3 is CASPPARVSPYEQYF. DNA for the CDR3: TGTGCCAGCCCCCCCGCCCGCGTGTCCCCCTACGAGCAGTACTTC.

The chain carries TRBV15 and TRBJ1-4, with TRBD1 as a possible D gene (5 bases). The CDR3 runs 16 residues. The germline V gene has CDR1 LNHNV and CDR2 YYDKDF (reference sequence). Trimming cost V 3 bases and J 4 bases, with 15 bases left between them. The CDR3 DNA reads TGTGCCACCAGCAGTTGGGGTGGACAATTTAATGAAAAACTGTTTTTT. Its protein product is CATSSWGGQFNEKLFF.

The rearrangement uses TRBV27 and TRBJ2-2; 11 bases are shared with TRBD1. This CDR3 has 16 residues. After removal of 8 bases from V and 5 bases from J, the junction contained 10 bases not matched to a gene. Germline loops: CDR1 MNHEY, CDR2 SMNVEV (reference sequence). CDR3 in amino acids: CASAPLGTGGTGELFF. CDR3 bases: TGTGCCAGCGCCCCCCTTGGGACAGGGGGGACCGGGGAGCTGTTTTTT.

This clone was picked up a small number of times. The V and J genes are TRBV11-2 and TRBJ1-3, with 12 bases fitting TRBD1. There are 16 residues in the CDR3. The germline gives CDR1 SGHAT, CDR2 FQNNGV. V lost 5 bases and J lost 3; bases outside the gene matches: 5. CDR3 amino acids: CASSPGQGAGGNTIYF. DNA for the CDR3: TGTGCCAGCAGCCCGGGACAGGGGGCGGGTGGAAACACCATATATTTT.

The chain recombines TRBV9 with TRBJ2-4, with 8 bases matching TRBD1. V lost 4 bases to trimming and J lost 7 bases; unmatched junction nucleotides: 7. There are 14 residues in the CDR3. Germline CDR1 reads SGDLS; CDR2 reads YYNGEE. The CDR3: CASSLRQGYNIQYF. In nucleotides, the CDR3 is TGTGCCAGCAGCCTCAGACAGGGGTACAACATTCAGTACTTC.

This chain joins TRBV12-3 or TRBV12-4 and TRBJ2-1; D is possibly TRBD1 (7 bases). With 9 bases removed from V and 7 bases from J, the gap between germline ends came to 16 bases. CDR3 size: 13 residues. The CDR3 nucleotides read TGTGCCAGTGGCGGGGACAGTTTTAATGAGCAGTTCTTC. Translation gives CASGGDSFNEQFF.

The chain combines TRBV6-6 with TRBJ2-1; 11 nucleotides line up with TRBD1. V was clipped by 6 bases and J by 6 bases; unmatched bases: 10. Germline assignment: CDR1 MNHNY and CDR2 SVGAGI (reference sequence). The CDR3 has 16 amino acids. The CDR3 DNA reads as TGTGCCAGCAGCCGAAACGGACAGGGGGCCAGCAATGAGCAGTTCTTC. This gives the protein CASSRNGQGASNEQFF.

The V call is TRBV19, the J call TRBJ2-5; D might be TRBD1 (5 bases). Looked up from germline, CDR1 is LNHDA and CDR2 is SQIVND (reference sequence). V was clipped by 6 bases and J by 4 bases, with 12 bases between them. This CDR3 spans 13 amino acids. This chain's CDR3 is CASRSKGVETQYF. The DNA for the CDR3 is TGTGCCAGTAGATCGAAAGGGGTAGAGACCCAGTACTTC.

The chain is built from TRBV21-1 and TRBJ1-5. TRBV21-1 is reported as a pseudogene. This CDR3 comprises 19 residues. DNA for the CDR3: TGTGCCAGCAGCAAACGACGAAGCCGGGATAGGGATAGCAATCAGCCCCAGCATTTT. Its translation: CASSKRRSRDRDSNQPQHF.

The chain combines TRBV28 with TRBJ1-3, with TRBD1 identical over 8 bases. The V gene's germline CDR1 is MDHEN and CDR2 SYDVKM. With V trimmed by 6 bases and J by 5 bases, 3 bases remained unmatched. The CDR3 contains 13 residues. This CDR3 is CASRRQGRNTIYF. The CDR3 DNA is TGTGCCAGCAGAAGACAGGGGCGAAACACCATATATTTT. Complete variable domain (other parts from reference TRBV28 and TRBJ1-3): DVKVTQSSRYLVKRTGEKVFLECVQDMDHENMFWYRQDPGLGLRLIYFSYDVKMKEKGDIPEGYSVSREKKERFSLILESASTNQTSMYLCASRRQGRNTIYFGEGSWLTVV.

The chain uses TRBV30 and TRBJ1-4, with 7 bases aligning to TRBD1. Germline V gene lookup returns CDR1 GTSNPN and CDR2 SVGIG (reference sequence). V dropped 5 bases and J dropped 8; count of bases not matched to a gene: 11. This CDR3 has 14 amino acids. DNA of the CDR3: TGTGCCTGGGACAACACAGGGGCGGGAGAAAAACTGTTTTTT. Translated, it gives CAWDNTGAGEKLFF.

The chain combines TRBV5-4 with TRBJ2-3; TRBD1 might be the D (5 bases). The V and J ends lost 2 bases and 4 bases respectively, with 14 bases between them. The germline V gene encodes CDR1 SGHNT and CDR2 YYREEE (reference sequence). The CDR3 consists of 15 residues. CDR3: CASSFSSGNPDTQYF. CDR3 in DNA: TGTGCCAGCAGCTTCTCGTCAGGGAATCCAGATACGCAGTATTTT.

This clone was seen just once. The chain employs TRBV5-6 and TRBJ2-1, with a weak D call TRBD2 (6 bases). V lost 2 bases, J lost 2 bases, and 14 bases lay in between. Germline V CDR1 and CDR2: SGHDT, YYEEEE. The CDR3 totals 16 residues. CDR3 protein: CASSFRGWEAYNEQFF. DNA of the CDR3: TGTGCCAGCAGCTTTCGTGGGTGGGAGGCCTACAATGAGCAGTTCTTC. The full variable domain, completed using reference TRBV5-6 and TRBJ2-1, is DAGVTQSPTHLIKTRGQQVTLRCSPKSGHDTVSWYQQALGQGPQFIFQYYEEEERQRGNFPDRFSGHQFPNYSSELNVNALLLGDSALYLCASSFRGWEAYNEQFFGPGTRLTVL.

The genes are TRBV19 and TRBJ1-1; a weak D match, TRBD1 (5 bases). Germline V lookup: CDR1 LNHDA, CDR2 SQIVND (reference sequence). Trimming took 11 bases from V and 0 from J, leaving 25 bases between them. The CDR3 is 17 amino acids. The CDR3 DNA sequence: TGTGCCCGGAGTAGGGAGGCGGGACCCTCCATGAACACTGAAGCTTTCTTT. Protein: CARSREAGPSMNTEAFF.